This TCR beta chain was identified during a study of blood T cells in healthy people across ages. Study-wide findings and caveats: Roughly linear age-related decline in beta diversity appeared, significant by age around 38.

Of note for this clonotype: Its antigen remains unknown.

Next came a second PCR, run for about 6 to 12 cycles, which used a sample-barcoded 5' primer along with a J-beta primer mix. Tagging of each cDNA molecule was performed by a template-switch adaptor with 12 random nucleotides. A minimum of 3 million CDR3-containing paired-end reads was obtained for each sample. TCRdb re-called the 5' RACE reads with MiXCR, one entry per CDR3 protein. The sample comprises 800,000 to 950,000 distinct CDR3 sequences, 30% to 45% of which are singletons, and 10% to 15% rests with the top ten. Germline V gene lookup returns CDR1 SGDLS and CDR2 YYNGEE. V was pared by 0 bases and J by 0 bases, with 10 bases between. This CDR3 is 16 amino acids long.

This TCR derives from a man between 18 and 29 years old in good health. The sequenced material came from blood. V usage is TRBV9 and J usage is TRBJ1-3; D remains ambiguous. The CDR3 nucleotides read TGTGCCAGCAGCGTAGATCACGGGAACTCTGGAAACACCATATATTTT. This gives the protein CASSVDHGNSGNTIYF.